These 6 T cell receptor beta chains were sequenced from one sample in a study of T cell responses to AZD1222 COVID-19 vaccine. Profiling relied on immunoSEQ multiplex PCR, and the TCRdb table lists in-frame clones only, not all of them. The sample has some 130,000 clones, 75% to 90% seen once. The starting material was peripheral blood, obtained on day 0 of AZD1222 vaccination. Receptors originate from an adult in good health.

The gene calls are TRBV10-1 and TRBJ1-2, with unresolved D. CDR3 length: 12 residues. CDR1 is WNHNN and CDR2 is SYGVQD in the germline V gene (reference sequence). The V end was cut by 4 bases, the J end by 4 bases, with 7 bases between. In nucleotides, the CDR3 is TGCGCCAGCAGTGCAGTGGGCTATGGCTACACCTTC. Translation gives CASSAVGYGYTF.

The chain has TRBV11-3 and TRBJ2-7; TRBD1 might be the D (6 bases). Germline lookup yields CDR1 SGHNT and CDR2 YENEEA. V was clipped by 3 bases and J by 2 bases, with 14 bases between them. This CDR3 comprises 15 residues. CDR3 in amino acids: CASSFRTGNTYEQYF. The CDR3, as DNA: TGTGCCAGCAGCTTCCGCACAGGGAATACCTACGAGCAGTACTTC.

V usage is TRBV10-3 and J usage is TRBJ1-1; no clear D. CDR1 and CDR2 (germline): ENHRY, SYGVKD. With 6 bases removed from V and 2 bases from J, the gap between germline ends came to 13 bases. This CDR3 region has 14 residues. The DNA of the CDR3 is TGTGCCATCAGGAGAGGGCAAATAAACACTGAAGCTTTCTTT. As protein: CAIRRGQINTEAFF.

The chain couples TRBV9 to TRBJ2-3; no clear D. The CDR3 consists of 14 residues. In germline, CDR1 is SGDLS, CDR2 YYNGEE. Trimming shortened V by 4 bases and J by 3 bases, and 12 bases separated the two germline ends. The CDR3 DNA is TGTGCCAGCAGCTCAGGACCATGGACAGATACGCAGTATTTT. This translates into CASSSGPWTDTQYF.

This clone was detected only once. V and J are TRBV3-1 (or the pseudogene TRBV3-2) and TRBJ1-1; D gene ambiguous. The CDR3 loop spans 14 amino acids. V was cut by 1 base and J by 1 base, with 7 bases left in between. Germline CDR1 is LGHDT and CDR2 is YNNKEL (reference sequence). CDR3 sequence reads: CASSQGQANTEAFF. The DNA for the CDR3 is TGTGCCAGCAGCCAAGGGCAGGCGAACACTGAAGCTTTCTTT.

The chain is built from TRBV4-1 and TRBJ1-3, with 7 bases that match TRBD1. CDR3 length equals 17 residues. V lost 0 bases to trimming and J lost 0 bases; unmatched junction nucleotides: 5. Germline lookup yields CDR1 MGHRA and CDR2 YSYEKL. CDR3 coding DNA: TGCGCCAGCAGCCAAGAAGGGGGCCGATTCTCTGGAAACACCATATATTTT. Residues: CASSQEGGRFSGNTIYF.